The clone carrying this T cell receptor beta chain was detected only a few times. Its specificity is unknown. Random hexamers were used to reverse transcribe 0.5 to 1 ug of RNA. Using its own MiXCR run on the immunoSEQ multiplex PCR reads, TCRdb lists one record per CDR3 protein. The sample has roughly 110,000 distinct CDR3 sequences; roughly 95% are singletons. The record originates from a study of CD8 T cells in Susac syndrome. Study information: When blood was drawn, patients with Susac syndrome were on intravenous immunoglobulin alone, on corticosteroids, or therapy-naive. General study results and limits: The study conceded that relatively few individuals underwent its TCR sequencing and HLA analysis. Across the total CD8+ repertoires, approximately 17 Susac-specific public clones were found. The CD8+ TEMRA repertoires yielded about five such clones.

This CDR3 comprises 13 residues. With 5 bases removed from V and 0 bases from J, the gap between germline ends came to 7 bases. CDR1 and CDR2 from the germline V gene are MNHEY and SMNVEV (reference sequence). This TCR came from a human donor with Susac syndrome. V usage is TRBV27 and J usage is TRBJ1-1; D is ambiguous. Sequences were obtained from CD8+ T cells from PBMCs. The CDR3 sequence: CASSLQLNTEAFF. The DNA of the CDR3 is TGTGCCAGCAGTCTCCAGTTGAACACTGAAGCTTTCTTT.